The 27 T cell receptor beta chains below all came from one sample that was sequenced in a study of blood T cell repertoires in COVID-19. Data came from immunoSEQ multiplex PCR; TCRdb stores just in-frame clones and leaves some out. The data contain fewer than 150,000 clones, roughly 86% of them singletons. Sequencing was done on a sample of peripheral blood. Source of these receptors: a woman in her forties or fifties who had recovered from COVID-19.

This sequence joins TRBV9 and TRBJ1-4; D gene uncertain. CDR3 length: 12 amino acids. Germline V lookup: CDR1 SGDLS, CDR2 YYNGEE. V lost 2 bases and J 10 bases, leaving 9 bases between the germline ends. In nucleotides, the CDR3 is TGTGCCAGCAGCGTCAACGGAGGAAAACTGTTTTTT. Translation gives CASSVNGGKLFF.

This clone was detected only once. The chain links TRBV6-1 to TRBJ1-5, with 7 bases lining up with TRBD1. Germline V gene data show CDR1 as MNHNS and CDR2 as SASEGT. The CDR3 sequence is 15 residues long. V lost 1 base and J lost 6; bases outside the gene matches: 6. The CDR3 region has the DNA TGTGCCAGCAGTGAAGTAACAGGGGAAGGTCAGCCCCAGCATTTT. Translated, it gives CASSEVTGEGQPQHF.

This chain links TRBV7-9 with TRBJ1-5; D remains ambiguous. V was trimmed by 5 bases and J by 6 bases, leaving 17 bases between them. This CDR3 comprises 15 residues. Per germline, CDR1 SEHNR and CDR2 FQNEAQ (reference sequence). CDR3 residues: CASSRSGLNGQPQHF. The CDR3 coding sequence is TGTGCCAGCAGCCGAAGCGGATTAAACGGTCAGCCCCAGCATTTT.

The rearrangement joins TRBV30 to TRBJ2-7, with D unresolved. V shed 5 bases and J shed 2 bases, with 13 bases lying between them. The CDR3 consists of 13 residues. CDR1 GTSNPN and CDR2 SVGIG come from the germline V gene (reference sequence). CDR3 in amino acids: CAWSTPTPYEQYF. The CDR3 DNA reads TGTGCCTGGTCGACTCCCACACCCTACGAGCAGTACTTC.

The rearrangement joins TRBV29-1 to TRBJ1-1; 7 bases agree with TRBD1. The CDR3 length is 15 residues. V dropped 6 bases and J dropped 6; count of bases not matched to a gene: 16. Germline loops: CDR1 SQVTM, CDR2 ANQGSEA. The CDR3: CSVLKSLTGTSEAFF. The CDR3 DNA follows: TGCAGCGTCCTAAAAAGTTTGACAGGGACTTCTGAAGCTTTCTTT.

The chain couples TRBV6-5 to TRBJ2-7, with a possible D match to TRBD1 (6 bases). Deletions cut 3 bases from V and 3 bases from J, with 12 bases between. Germline V gives CDR1 MNHEY, CDR2 SVGAGI. This CDR3 region has 14 residues. The CDR3 sequence is CASSYGTSHYEQYF. DNA for the CDR3: TGTGCCAGCAGTTATGGGACATCTCACTACGAGCAGTACTTC.

The V and J genes are TRBV4-2 and TRBJ2-1; 10 bases are shared with TRBD1. J gave up 9 bases and V 7 bases, and 9 bases lay outside the gene matches. Germline CDR1 reads LGHNA; CDR2 reads YNFKEQ. The length of the CDR3 is 14 residues. CDR3 sequence: CASNNDRGLAEQFF. Here the CDR3 DNA reads TGTGCCAGCAACAATGACAGGGGGCTGGCTGAGCAGTTCTTC.

The chain has TRBV2 and TRBJ1-5, with D possibly being TRBD1 (6 bases). The CDR3 runs 14 residues. The V end was cut by 6 bases, the J end by 4 bases, with 13 bases between. Germline lookup yields CDR1 SNHLY and CDR2 FYNNEI. The CDR3 bases are TGTGCCAGCAGATACGACAGGTCAAATCAGCCCCAGCATTTT. It encodes CASRYDRSNQPQHF.

V usage is TRBV5-1 and J usage is TRBJ2-3; D is uncertain. Germline V gives CDR1 SGHRS, CDR2 YFSETQ. The CDR3 runs to 11 residues. V gave up 3 bases and J gave up 6 bases, with 5 bases separating them. CDR3 sequence reads: CASSSQDTQYF. The CDR3 coding sequence is TGCGCCAGCAGCTCACAGGATACGCAGTATTTT.

The rearrangement uses TRBV5-4 and TRBJ2-3; 8 bases are a match to TRBD1. CDR3 length: 15 residues. V dropped 2 bases and J dropped 3; count of bases not matched to a gene: 5. Germline V lookup: CDR1 SGHNT, CDR2 YYREEE (reference sequence). The CDR3 loop is CASSFVTGGTDTQYF. DNA for the CDR3: TGTGCCAGCAGCTTTGTTACAGGGGGGACAGATACGCAGTATTTT.

The chain has TRBV2 and TRBJ1-2; TRBD1 might be the D (5 bases). Germline lookup yields CDR1 SNHLY and CDR2 FYNNEI. V was pared by 6 bases and J by 3 bases, with 14 bases between. The CDR3 spans 14 residues. The CDR3 nucleotides read TGTGCCAGCAGCTACTTCAGGGTTTACTATGGCTACACCTTC. The encoded protein is CASSYFRVYYGYTF.

The J gene is TRBJ2-7, the V gene TRBV11-2; 9 bases line up with TRBD2. CDR3 length: 15 amino acids. Germline V gene sequence: CDR1 SGHAT, CDR2 FQNNGV. After removal of 2 bases from V and 4 bases from J, the junction contained 6 bases not matched to a gene. This CDR3 reads CASSLSFAGGYEQYF. CDR3 in DNA: TGTGCCAGCAGCTTAAGTTTTGCGGGAGGGTACGAGCAGTACTTC.

The chain couples TRBV9 to TRBJ2-1; D might be TRBD2 (5 bases). This CDR3 region has 16 residues. Per germline, CDR1 SGDLS and CDR2 YYNGEE. V was cut by 4 bases and J by 5 bases, with 19 bases left in between. CDR3 amino acids: CASSPRGAALNNEQFF. The CDR3 DNA sequence: TGTGCCAGCAGCCCCCGGGGAGCGGCCCTGAACAATGAGCAGTTCTTC.

The CDR3 sequence: CATSEGTSGRQNYEQYF. CDR3 coding DNA: TGTGCCACCAGTGAGGGGACTAGCGGGAGGCAAAACTACGAGCAGTACTTC. The genes are TRBV24-1 and TRBJ2-7; TRBD2 agrees at 15 bases. CDR1 KGHDR and CDR2 SFDVKD come from the germline V gene. The V gene end was trimmed by 4 bases and the J gene end by 3 bases; junction bases not matched to a gene: 6. The CDR3 totals 17 residues.

The chain carries TRBV7-9 and TRBJ1-2; no firm D call. The CDR3 loop spans 15 amino acids. V was shortened by 1 base and J by 5 bases, with 14 bases between the two germline ends. CDR1 is SEHNR, CDR2 FQNEAQ, per germline (reference sequence). DNA for the CDR3: TGTGCCAGCAGCTTAGGTGGAGTCGGCAAGTATGGCTACACCTTC. The encoded protein is CASSLGGVGKYGYTF.

V gene TRBV5-4 combines with J gene TRBJ1-2, with D perhaps TRBD1 (5 bases). CDR1 is SGHNT and CDR2 is YYREEE in the germline V gene (reference sequence). CDR3 length: 15 amino acids. The V end was cut by 4 bases, the J end by 3 bases, with 16 bases between. DNA for the CDR3: TGTGCCAGCAGCACCAGCGGGGGATCGGACTATGGCTACACCTTC. Amino acids: CASSTSGGSDYGYTF.

The CDR3 DNA sequence: TGTGCCAGCAGCGTAGAGACAGGGGGCCAGGGCAATGAGCAGTTCTTC. Its translation: CASSVETGGQGNEQFF. The V and J genes are TRBV9 and TRBJ2-1, with TRBD1 matching over 10 bases. The trim removed 0 bases at V and 6 bases at J, leaving 6 bases unmatched. Per germline, CDR1 SGDLS and CDR2 YYNGEE. The CDR3 consists of 16 residues. Filled out from reference TRBV9 and TRBJ2-1, the complete variable domain reads DSGVTQTPKHLITATGQRVTLRCSPRSGDLSVYWYQQSLDQGLQFLIQYYNGEERAKGNILERFSAQQFPDLHSELNLSSLELGDSALYFCASSVETGGQGNEQFFGPGTRLTVL.

The chain recombines TRBV5-8 with TRBJ1-3, with a weak D call TRBD1 (5 bases). This CDR3 spans 14 amino acids. Germline lookup yields CDR1 SGHTS and CDR2 YDEGEE. V shed 7 bases and J shed 0 bases, with 11 bases lying between them. The CDR3 region has the DNA TGTGCCAGCGGAACAGGCTACTCTGGAAACACCATATATTTT. It encodes CASGTGYSGNTIYF.

The rearrangement uses TRBV4-1 and TRBJ1-5; a weak D match, TRBD1 (5 bases). CDR3 size: 15 residues. The V gene lost 6 bases and the J gene lost 0 bases, with 12 bases spanning the gap. From germline, CDR1 is MGHRA and CDR2 YSYEKL. This CDR3 is CASSRGADSNQPQHF. Written as DNA, the CDR3 is TGCGCCAGCAGTCGCGGGGCGGATAGCAATCAGCCCCAGCATTTT.

The CDR3 sequence is CASTHSGQLYGYTF. CDR3 DNA sequence: TGTGCCAGTACCCACTCGGGACAGCTCTATGGCTACACCTTC. The chain has TRBV19 and TRBJ1-2, with TRBD1 identical over 7 bases. V shed 7 bases, J shed 4 bases, and the junction held 9 bases outside the gene matches. The germline V gene encodes CDR1 LNHDA and CDR2 SQIVND (reference sequence). The CDR3 extends over 14 amino acids.

The V and J genes are TRBV20-1 and TRBJ2-7; D remains unclear. The germline V and J ends were trimmed by 7 bases and 0 bases, with 7 bases remaining between them. Germline CDR1 DFQATT, CDR2 SNEGSKA (reference sequence). The CDR3 totals 11 residues. The CDR3, as DNA: TGCAGTGTCAGATCCTCCTACGAGCAGTACTTC. This sequence encodes CSVRSSYEQYF.

The V call is TRBV30, the J call TRBJ1-5, with TRBD1 matching 7 bases. Unmatched junction bases numbered 3, after V lost 0 bases and J lost 7 bases. Germline CDR1 is GTSNPN and CDR2 is SVGIG (reference sequence). The CDR3 covers 13 residues. The CDR3 loop reads CAWSVRQGQPQHF. The CDR3, as DNA: TGTGCCTGGAGTGTGCGACAGGGACAGCCCCAGCATTTT.

The rearrangement joins TRBV6-6 to TRBJ2-7; D is possibly TRBD2 (6 bases). CDR3 length equals 16 residues. Trimming stripped 3 bases from V and 0 bases from J, with 15 bases between. CDR1 and CDR2 (germline): MNHNY, SVGAGI (reference sequence). This CDR3 reads CASSYRGGGTSYEQYF. As DNA, the CDR3 is TGTGCCAGCAGTTATAGGGGTGGGGGGACCTCCTACGAGCAGTACTTC.

This clone was observed a handful of times. This chain uses TRBV4-2 with TRBJ2-7; 12 positions agree with TRBD2. The CDR3 length is 16 residues. V was clipped by 1 base and J by 3 bases; unmatched bases: 4. Germline V CDR1 and CDR2: LGHNA, YNFKEQ. CDR3: CASSQGGLAGFYEQYF. The CDR3 DNA sequence: TGTGCCAGCAGCCAAGGGGGACTAGCGGGCTTCTACGAGCAGTACTTC.

In its sample, this clone was seen once. The chain employs TRBV9 and TRBJ2-3, with 13 bases matching TRBD2. Germline loops: CDR1 SGDLS, CDR2 YYNGEE. This CDR3 has 15 amino acids. Trimming at V came to 0 bases and at J to 10 bases, leaving 5 bases not matched to a gene. CDR3 loop: CASSVVGLAGESQYF. CDR3 DNA: TGTGCCAGCAGCGTAGTCGGACTAGCGGGAGAGTCGCAGTATTTT.

The rearrangement uses TRBV5-1 and TRBJ2-1; D is possibly TRBD2 (6 bases). Germline V gene sequence: CDR1 SGHRS, CDR2 YFSETQ. The ends were cut back, 5 bases at V and 5 bases at J, with 17 bases in the middle. The CDR3 is made up of 15 amino acids. CDR3: CASSLRGSGNNEQFF. The CDR3 bases are TGCGCCAGCAGTTTACGGGGGAGTGGGAACAATGAGCAGTTCTTC.

The J gene is TRBJ2-7, the V gene TRBV7-6; 7 bases fit TRBD1. From germline, CDR1 is SGHVS and CDR2 FNYEAQ. V lost 5 bases, J lost 6 bases, and 7 bases stayed unmatched. CDR3 length equals 13 residues. Written as DNA, the CDR3 is TGTGCCAGCAGCCCGCTAGACAGGGTCGAGCAGTACTTC. It is translated as CASSPLDRVEQYF.